This entry features one T cell receptor beta chain sequence. This clonotype was detected only a few times. Its antigen specificity is not known. It has no much larger one-base neighbor in the sample; base qualities were not kept. This sample was taken from a study of T cells in Graves' hyperthyroidism and ophthalmopathy (dated by TCRdb to the late 2010s). In the study overall: Peripheral blood samples were taken at initial diagnosis, before any treatment was given. TCR Vbeta CDR3 sequencing of 130 to 150 peripheral blood samples (43 ophthalmopathy, approximately 80 hyperthyroidism and roughly 17 progressor patients) is reported in the paper. In several Graves' hyperthyroidism patients, the study also compared T-cell repertoires from thyroid tissue with T-cell repertoires from blood. To identify TCR V-J signatures that set the groups apart, the researchers used a discovery cohort of more than 95 patients, made up of 40 to 45 with Graves' ophthalmopathy and some 58 with stable Graves' hyperthyroidism. The 90 to 100 discovery patients were randomly divided into training and test sets at a 7:3 ratio. An independent validation cohort of under 20 hyperthyroidism patients and more than 15 patients who later progressed to ophthalmopathy tested prospective prediction of ophthalmopathy. After sampling, hyperthyroidism patients received methimazole starting at 30 mg daily, and ophthalmopathy patients received high-dose intravenous methylprednisolone.

What the study reported, not specific to this receptor: Ophthalmopathy was separated from stable hyperthyroidism by a 13 V-J signature model, with around 90% sensitivity and roughly 84% specificity obtained in cross-validation and 80%/75% obtained in testing. Sample size was not statistically predetermined, and investigators were not blinded to group allocation. In validation, progression to ophthalmopathy was predicted by the model with 70.59% sensitivity and 72% to 85% specificity, a median of 6.5 months before onset. Most expanded thyroid clonotypes (frequency above 0.001) were also detected in blood, suggesting blood repertoires may reflect thyroid immune responses.

The cysteine opens and the phenylalanine closes a CDR3 of 15 amino acids. The entry retains the CDR3 DNA only, 45 bases that are in frame from base 1. CDR1 is given as MNHNS and CDR2 as SASEGT, both from the germline V gene. The germline ends are 14 bases apart after V is trimmed by 5 bases and J by 1 base. In the ophthalmopathy patients, disease was moderately to severely active, with a Clinical Activity Score of 3 or more, a NOSPECS grade of 4 or more, and a duration of less than 3 months. Patients with uncontrolled infections, other autoimmune diseases, pregnancy or lactation were excluded. Diagnoses were established on the basis of clinical symptoms, serum thyroxine and TRAb, thyroid ultrasound, and orbital computed tomography. PBMCs were isolated from more than 9 ml of fresh peripheral blood by Ficoll-Paque density gradient centrifugation. Total RNA was extracted using Trizol reagent, and RNA quality was assessed on an Agilent 2100 Bioanalyzer.

Amplification of TCR beta CDR3 regions was carried out from RNA transcripts. A first-round RT-PCR of the TCR CDR3 used the HTBI primer set with the Qiagen OneStep RT-PCR kit. A second multiplex PCR round built the libraries, followed by size selection and purification. The libraries were sequenced on an Illumina HiSeq2000 using paired-end 100 bp reads. Per the original workflow: SOAPnuke was used to process the raw data, removing reads that contained adapters or uncalled bases, had a mean Phred below 15, or lacked an exact match to the constant primer or identifier. COPE v1.2.5 was used to merge high-quality paired reads, and clonotypes were defined as unique nucleotide sequences. Clonotypes were aligned to IMGT TRBV, TRBD and TRBJ reference segments using MiTCR v1.1. The analysis was restricted to V-J combinations with a frequency above 0.0001, which together covered 99.2% of the repertoires. The TCS score was defined as the ratio of F50 (clonal expansion) to E x V (chaos), calculated using BLOSUM62-based TCRdist between CDR3 peptides within each V-J. Welch's t-statistics and random forest reduced 500 to 550 V-J features to roughly 13, which were used in a naive Bayes classifier (R e1071). TCRdb passed the public sequencing reads through fastp at Q25 and MiXCR, retaining productive beta sequences. Rows with one shared CDR3 protein collapse into an entry with the most common genes and DNA. The V and J calls and clone size are TCRdb's, not the authors'. For this sample the table gives about 640,000 distinct CDR3 sequences, of which roughly 20% were detected only once. Jointly, the top ten make up around a third of the sample.

This sequence was found in a man aged 25 to 40 with Graves' ophthalmopathy. The sequenced sample consisted of blood. Recombination joined TRBV6-1 with TRBJ1-1; the D gene is possibly TRBD1, with 5 bases matching. The CDR3 loop reads CASSLHGTPNTEAFF. The nucleotide sequence is given as TGTGCCAGCAGTCTTCACGGGACTCCGAACACTGAAGCTTTCTTT.